This T cell receptor (beta chain) was identified during a study of OX40 agonist ivuxolimab in advanced cancers. V was cut by 6 bases and J by 4 bases, with 18 bases left in between. This CDR3 has 15 residues. Germline assignment: CDR1 WSHSY and CDR2 SAAADI. Autoimmune disease history or systemic immunosuppression disqualified patients. On this clone itself: What it binds is not known.

Only in-frame clones appear in the TCRdb table, and some are missing; sequencing was by immunoSEQ multiplex PCR. The table records about 68,000 clones, 70% to 85% of them present only once. Whole-study results and caveats: In the 0.1 to 3.0 mg/kg range, CD4+ and CD8+ blood T cells had expanded clonally by week 6.

The TCR sequence derives from an adult with an advanced solid tumor such as melanoma, head and neck, liver or kidney cancer. This rearrangement joins TRBV10-2 to TRBJ2-5; D is perhaps TRBD2 (7 bases). Source: CD4+ or CD8+ T cells sorted from blood, taken in a trial of the OX40 agonist ivuxolimab. The CDR3 coding sequence is TGCGCCAGCAGCAGGGAGGGGGGGAGGGCAGAGACCCAGTACTTC. This codes for CASSREGGRAETQYF.